This entry lists 4 T cell receptor beta chains sequenced from one sample in a study of CD8 T cells in ankylosing spondylitis. One entry per CDR3 protein results from TCRdb running MiXCR on the 5' RACE reads. The sample has fewer than 250,000 distinct CDR3 sequences, 8% to 11% seen once. Sequenced material: blood, either unsorted or a sorted T cell fraction (not recorded which). These receptors all come from a male donor with ankylosing spondylitis or in good health (not recorded which).

This clonotype was recorded many times. This chain joins TRBV12-3 or TRBV12-4 and TRBJ1-3; D ambiguous. Trimming cost V 6 bases and J 1 base, with 10 bases left between them. This CDR3 has 14 residues. The CDR3 is CASSRELSGNTIYF. The CDR3 region has the DNA TGTGCCAGCAGCCGGGAGTTGTCTGGAAACACCATATATTTT.

The V gene is TRBV4-2, the J gene TRBJ2-7; no firm D call. The CDR3 is 13 residues long. The germline V gene has CDR1 LGHNA and CDR2 YNFKEQ. V lost 0 bases, J lost 2 bases, and 5 bases lay in between. The CDR3 protein is CASSQDLPYEQYF. The CDR3 DNA follows: TGTGCCAGCAGCCAAGATCTCCCCTACGAGCAGTACTTC.

This clonotype was seen ten or more times. The V and J genes are TRBV29-1 and TRBJ2-4; no clear D gene. Looked up from germline, CDR1 is SQVTM and CDR2 is ANQGSEA. The CDR3 totals 15 residues. The ends were cut back, 0 bases at V and 7 bases at J, with 16 bases in the middle. The CDR3 region is CSVEDRPGYSNIQYF. In DNA form, the CDR3 reads TGCAGCGTTGAAGATAGGCCGGGTTACTCGAACATTCAGTACTTC.

This clonotype was counted between two and nine times. The chain couples TRBV9 to TRBJ1-1; D is uncertain. Germline lookup yields CDR1 SGDLS and CDR2 YYNGEE. The CDR3 is made up of 15 amino acids. V lost 0 bases and J 0 bases, leaving 9 bases between the germline ends. The CDR3 sequence: CASSVGGSMNTEAFF. In nucleotides, the CDR3 is TGTGCCAGCAGCGTAGGAGGCTCCATGAACACTGAAGCTTTCTTT.